The 2 T cell receptor beta chains below were found in one sample sequenced in a study of blood T cell repertoires in COVID-19. Profiled with immunoSEQ multiplex PCR; TCRdb holds only in-frame clones, not every one. The sample has over 130,000 clones, 70% to 80% seen once. Sequencing used peripheral blood. The source is a woman aged 45 to 65 with active or convalescent COVID-19.

V usage is TRBV11-2 and J usage is TRBJ2-1; 10 nucleotides line up with TRBD2. The CDR3 loop spans 19 amino acids. V lost 1 base and J lost 4; bases outside the gene matches: 13. Germline V gene lookup returns CDR1 SGHAT and CDR2 FQNNGV. This CDR3 is CASSLAASGRGSFYNEQFF. DNA for the CDR3: TGTGCCAGCAGCTTAGCCGCTAGCGGGAGAGGATCGTTTTACAATGAGCAGTTCTTC.

V gene TRBV30 combines with J gene TRBJ2-1, with 7 bases that match TRBD2. The CDR3 totals 12 residues. Germline assignment: CDR1 GTSNPN and CDR2 SVGIG (reference sequence). V lost 0 bases, J lost 16 bases, and 9 bases stayed unmatched. CDR3: CAWSVHEREGFF. In DNA form, the CDR3 reads TGTGCCTGGAGTGTACACGAGCGGGAAGGATTCTTC.